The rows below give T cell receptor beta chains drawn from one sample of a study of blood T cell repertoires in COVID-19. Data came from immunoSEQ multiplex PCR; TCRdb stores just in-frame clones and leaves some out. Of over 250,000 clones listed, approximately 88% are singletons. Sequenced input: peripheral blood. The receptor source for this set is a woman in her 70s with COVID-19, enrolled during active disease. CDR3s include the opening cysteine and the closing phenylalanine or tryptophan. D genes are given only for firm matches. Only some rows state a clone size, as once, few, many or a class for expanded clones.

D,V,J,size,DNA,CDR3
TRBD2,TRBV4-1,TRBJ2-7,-,TGCGCCAGCAGCCAGGGGACTAGCTCACCCTACGAGCAGTACTTC,CASSQGTSSPYEQYF
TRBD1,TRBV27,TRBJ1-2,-,TGTGCCAGCAGTTTAAGTTGGACAGGGGCTCTCTATGGCTACACCTTC,CASSLSWTGALYGYTF
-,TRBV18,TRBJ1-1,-,TGTGCCAGCTCACCGTCTCACCGAGGAGGGACTGAAGCTTTCTTT,CASSPSHRGGTEAFF
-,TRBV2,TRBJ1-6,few,TGTGCCAGCAGGCGAGAGGGACTGACTAATTCACCCCTCCACTTT,CASRREGLTNSPLHF
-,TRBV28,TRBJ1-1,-,TGTGCCAGCAGCCAACGACGGGTCACTGAAGCTTTCTTT,CASSQRRVTEAFF
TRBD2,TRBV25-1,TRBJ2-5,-,TGTGCCAGCAGTGGAATATCGGGACTAGCGACGGAGACCCAGTACTTC,CASSGISGLATETQYF
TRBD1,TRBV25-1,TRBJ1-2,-,TGTGCCAGCAGCCCCGATGAGACAGGGTATGGCTACACCTTC,CASSPDETGYGYTF
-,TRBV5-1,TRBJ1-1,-,TGCGCCAGCAGCCATAGCCTGGGAGGGTACACTGAAGCTTTCTTT,CASSHSLGGYTEAFF
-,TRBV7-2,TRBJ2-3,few,TGTGCCAGCAGCTTAGCTCTCCCAGATACGCAGTATTTT,CASSLALPDTQYF
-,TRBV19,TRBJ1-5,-,TGTGCCAGTAGTGCGGGGACTAGCAATCAGCCCCAGCATTTT,CASSAGTSNQPQHF
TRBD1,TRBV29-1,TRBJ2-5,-,TGCAGCGTTGAAAGGGGGCGAGGTCGGCAAGAGACCCAGTACTTC,CSVERGRGRQETQYF
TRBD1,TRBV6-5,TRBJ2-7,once,TGTGCCAGCAGAGAGGACAGGGGAGGCTACGAGCAGTACTTC,CASREDRGGYEQYF
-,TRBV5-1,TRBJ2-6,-,TGCGCCAGCAGCTCGACCGGGATAGTATTCTCTGGGGCCAACGTCCTGACTTTC,CASSSTGIVFSGANVLTF
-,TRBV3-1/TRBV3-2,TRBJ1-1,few,TGTGCCAGCCGCAGGGCAAACACTGAAGCTTTCTTT,CASRRANTEAFF
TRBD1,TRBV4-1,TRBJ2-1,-,TGCGCCAGCAGCCAATCCCTGACAGGGGTGTTCCATGAGCAGTTCTTC,CASSQSLTGVFHEQFF
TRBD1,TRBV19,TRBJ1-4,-,TGTGCCAGTAGCCAGGGGGCGGGTGAAAAACTGTTTTTT,CASSQGAGEKLFF
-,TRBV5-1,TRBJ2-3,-,TGCGCCAGCAGCTATTATACTGAGTCGGGCACAGATACGCAGTATTTT,CASSYYTESGTDTQYF
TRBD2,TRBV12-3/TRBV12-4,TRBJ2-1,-,TGTGCCAGCAGTTTAGAGGCGGGAGGGCCGCAGTTCTTC,CASSLEAGGPQFF
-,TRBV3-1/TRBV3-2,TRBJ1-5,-,TGTGCCAGCAGCCAAGAAAGATTCAGGGTCGGTCAGCCCCAGCATTTT,CASSQERFRVGQPQHF
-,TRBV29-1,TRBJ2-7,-,TGCAGCGTGAAAAATACGGGGGAGCAGTACTTC,CSVKNTGEQYF
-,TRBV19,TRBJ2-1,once,TGTGCCAGTAGTAAGGGCGGGTCCTACAATGAGCAGTTCTTC,CASSKGGSYNEQFF
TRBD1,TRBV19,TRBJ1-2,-,TGTGCCAGTAGTATCGCCCGACAGGGCCTCTATGGCTACACCTTC,CASSIARQGLYGYTF
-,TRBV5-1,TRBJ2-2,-,TGCGCCAGCAGCCCCGATAAACACCGCGGCGGGGAGCTGTTTTTT,CASSPDKHRGGELFF
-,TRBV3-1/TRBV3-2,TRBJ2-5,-,TGTGCCAGCAGCTACTGGTCCCGCGGGCCAGAGACCCAGTACTTC,CASSYWSRGPETQYF
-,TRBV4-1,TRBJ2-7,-,TGCGCCAGCAGCCAAGAAACTTCACAGAACTACGAGCAGTACTTC,CASSQETSQNYEQYF
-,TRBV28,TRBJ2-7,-,TGTGCCACCTTGAGGTTTCCCTACGAGCAGTACTTC,CATLRFPYEQYF
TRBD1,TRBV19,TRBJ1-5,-,TGTGCCAGTAGGGACAGGGGAAGGGGCAATCAGCCCCAGCATTTT,CASRDRGRGNQPQHF